This T cell receptor (beta chain) was documented in a study of blood T cell repertoires in COVID-19. Study context: The origin of the acute and convalescent COVID-19 samples was the United States, Italy and Spain. In each case, the material was cDNA or gDNA derived from T cells, B-cell-depleted T cells, or PBMCs.

In the original processing: Amplification from reference gene primers served as the basis for estimated nucleated cell counts. Clones were read by immunoSEQ multiplex PCR, and TCRdb kept only the in-frame ones, dropping some. V, J and clone size are taken as reported in that table, and D and trimming were inferred from the DNA itself. The table has approximately 20,000 clones, about nine tenths seen once. As regards this clone: Its ends do not fully match the called genes, so a read error is possible.

CDR1 SGHRS and CDR2 YFSETQ come from the germline V gene. The CDR3 has 18 amino acids. This sequence joins TRBV5-1 and TRBJ1-6, with 8 bases matching TRBD1. This TCR was sampled from a human donor in a cohort sampled during active COVID-19. The sample comprised peripheral blood. As DNA, the CDR3 is TGCGCCAGCAGCTATGGCTGGACAGGGCAGTTCAGTAATTCACTCCTCCACTTT. As protein: CASSYGWTGQFSNSLLHF. The entire variable domain, with the rest obtained from reference TRBV5-1 and TRBJ1-6, is as follows: KAGVTQTPRYLIKTRGQQVTLSCSPISGHRSVSWYQQTPGQGLQFLFEYFSETQRNKGNFPGRFSGRQFSNSRSEMNVSTLELGDSALYLCASSYGWTGQFSNSLLHFGNGTRLTVT.